This is a list of T cell receptor beta chains from one sample in a study of blood T cell repertoires in COVID-19. Data came from immunoSEQ multiplex PCR; TCRdb stores just in-frame clones and leaves some out. The table records just over 150,000 clones, 84% of them present only once. The sample comprised peripheral blood. All receptors come from a woman in her forties or fifties with acute or convalescent COVID-19. The CDR3 runs from the conserved cysteine through the conserved F or W. Each record gives: CDR3 length, J gene, D gene, V gene, CDR3 protein. D genes are given only for firm matches.

CDR3 length: 19
J gene: TRBJ1-4
D gene: NA
V gene: TRBV6-2/TRBV6-3
CDR3 protein: CASSFNSRAEDATNEKLFF

CDR3 length: 13
J gene: TRBJ2-4
D gene: NA
V gene: TRBV4-3
CDR3 protein: CASSQSTGNIQYF

CDR3 length: 14
J gene: TRBJ2-7
D gene: NA
V gene: TRBV6-4
CDR3 protein: CDWIRSRVSYEQYF

CDR3 length: 12
J gene: TRBJ2-2
D gene: NA
V gene: TRBV5-8
CDR3 protein: CASSLVIGELFF

CDR3 length: 15
J gene: TRBJ1-2
D gene: TRBD1
V gene: TRBV30
CDR3 protein: CAQTPDRGPPGGYTF

CDR3 length: 17
J gene: TRBJ2-3
D gene: TRBD2
V gene: TRBV4-2
CDR3 protein: CASSQVSGGVGTDTQYF

CDR3 length: 18
J gene: TRBJ2-5
D gene: TRBD1
V gene: TRBV7-8
CDR3 protein: CASSLDWTGGFLGETQYF

CDR3 length: 19
J gene: TRBJ1-2
D gene: TRBD1
V gene: TRBV9
CDR3 protein: CASSVAPDRGRLSDYGYTF

CDR3 length: 15
J gene: TRBJ1-4
D gene: NA
V gene: TRBV4-2
CDR3 protein: CASSQDRTPSEKLFF

CDR3 length: 16
J gene: TRBJ2-7
D gene: NA
V gene: TRBV5-1
CDR3 protein: CASSLGQPNGLDEQYF

CDR3 length: 16
J gene: TRBJ2-5
D gene: TRBD1
V gene: TRBV11-2
CDR3 protein: CASSLLRDSPQETQYF